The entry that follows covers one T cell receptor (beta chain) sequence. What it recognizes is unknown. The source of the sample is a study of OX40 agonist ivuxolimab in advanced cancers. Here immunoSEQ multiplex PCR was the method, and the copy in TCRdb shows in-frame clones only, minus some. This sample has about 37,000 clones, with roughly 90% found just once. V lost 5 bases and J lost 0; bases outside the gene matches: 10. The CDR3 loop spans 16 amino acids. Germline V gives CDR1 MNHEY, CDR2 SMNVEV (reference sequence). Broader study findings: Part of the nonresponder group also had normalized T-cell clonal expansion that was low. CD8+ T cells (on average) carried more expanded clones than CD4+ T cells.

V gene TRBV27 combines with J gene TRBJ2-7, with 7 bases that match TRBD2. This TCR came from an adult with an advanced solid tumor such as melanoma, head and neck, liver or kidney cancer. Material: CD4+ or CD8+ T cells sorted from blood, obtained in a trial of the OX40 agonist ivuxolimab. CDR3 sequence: CASSPPLADGSYEQYF. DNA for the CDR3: TGTGCCAGCAGTCCGCCCCTAGCGGACGGCTCCTACGAGCAGTACTTC.